The following is a T cell receptor (beta chain) sequence with its context. Its target antigen remains unknown. Qualities for individual bases were not recorded, and no much larger clone is one base off. The data stem from a study of T cell changes during pregnancy in multiple sclerosis (dated by TCRdb to the late 2010s). In terms of the full investigation: The study looked at changes in the T cell repertoire across pregnancy in women with multiple sclerosis.

To prepare the library, the immunoSEQ multiplex PCR assay was applied. Held by TCRdb, this immuneACCESS table contains in-frame sequences only and omits some clones. Under half of the omission traces to an unresolved V gene where checked; the cause of the rest is unknown. Here the sample has 40,000 to 55,000 clones; more than 90% occur a single time. The ten biggest clones cover approximately 0.35% of the sample. The CDR3 starts with the cysteine, ends with the phenylalanine, and has 13 residues. Only the CDR3 DNA stays, 39 bases, in frame from base 1. CDR1 and CDR2, looked up from the germline V gene (reference sequence), are LNHDA and SQIVND. A distance of 12 bases separates the germline ends of V and J, which lose 5 bases and 4 bases respectively.

This receptor chain uses TRBV19 and TRBJ2-7, with the D gene not confidently named. The receptor was isolated from a female donor with multiple sclerosis, enrolled in a pregnancy study. The material sequenced was CD4+ T cells from peripheral blood mononuclear cells, taken before pregnancy. The nucleotide sequence reads as follows: TGTGCCAGTAGTTCCCAAATACAGTACGAGCAGTACTTC. Its protein is CASSSQIQYEQYF.